Included here is one T cell receptor beta chain sequence, with context. The antigen is unknown. TCRdb re-derived calls from the reads in MiXCR, one entry per CDR3 protein. Of approximately 1,000,000 distinct CDR3 sequences listed, under 40% are singletons. The entry originates in a study of T cell repertoires in cytomegalovirus infection. V shed 3 bases, J shed 7 bases, and the junction held 15 bases outside the gene matches. There are 17 residues in the CDR3. Per germline, CDR1 LNHDA and CDR2 SQIVND (reference sequence). The specimen was cultured CD8+ T cells from PBMCs, collected from culture after CMV antigen stimulation. This sequence joins TRBV19 and TRBJ1-5; 7 bases are shared with TRBD1. The TCR was taken from a human donor in good health (CMV status not recorded). Some clones in this sample may be carry-over from other donors' samples. CDR3 region: CASSIPDARGRGQPQHF. DNA for the CDR3: TGTGCCAGTAGTATTCCGGATGCGAGGGGGCGAGGGCAGCCCCAGCATTTT.